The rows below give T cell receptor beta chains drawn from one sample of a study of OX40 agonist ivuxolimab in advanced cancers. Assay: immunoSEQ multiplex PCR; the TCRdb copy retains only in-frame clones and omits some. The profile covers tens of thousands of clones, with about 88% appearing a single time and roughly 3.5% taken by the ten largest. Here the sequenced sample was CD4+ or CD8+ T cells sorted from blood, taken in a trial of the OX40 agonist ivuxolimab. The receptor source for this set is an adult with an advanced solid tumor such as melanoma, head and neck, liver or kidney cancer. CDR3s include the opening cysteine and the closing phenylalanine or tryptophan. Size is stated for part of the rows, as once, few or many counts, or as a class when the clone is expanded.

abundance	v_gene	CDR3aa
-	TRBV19	CASSIRSAGDGYEQYF
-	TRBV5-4	CASSLGQWTTSGYTF
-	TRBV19	CASSKLGGEGNQPQHF
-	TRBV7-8	CASSWRTGVAYF
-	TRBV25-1	CASSDSGTVNEKLFF
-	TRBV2	CASSASGMEVSEQYF
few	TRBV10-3	CAISPERGSGGLQPQHF
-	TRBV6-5	CASSPGQGASYEQYF
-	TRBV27	CASSSPGGYTGELFF
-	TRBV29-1	CSVDKSSYNEQFF
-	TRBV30	CAWSEPPPRVQETQYF
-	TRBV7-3	CASRSEVNTGELFF
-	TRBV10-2	CASSESGLAGETYNEQFF
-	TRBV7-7	CASSKPGETQYF
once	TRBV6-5	CASSYIGSQETQYF